This T cell receptor (beta chain) is drawn from a study of PD-1 blockade in classical Hodgkin lymphoma. This clone was detected only a few times. Germline lookup yields CDR1 SGHVS and CDR2 FQNEAQ. V shed 1 base and J shed 8 bases, with 14 bases lying between them. The CDR3 contains 14 residues. Data came from immunoSEQ multiplex PCR; TCRdb stores just in-frame clones and leaves some out. This table has over 10,000 clones, more than 90% appearing once. Relapses following autologous stem cell transplantation were seen in all patients, with brentuximab vedotin exposure varying. Sample: peripheral blood mononuclear cells (PBMCs), taken at baseline. The source of this sequence is a human donor with classical Hodgkin lymphoma. The rearrangement uses TRBV7-8 and TRBJ1-2; D ambiguous. CDR3 sequence reads: CASSLDTAPIGYTF. DNA for the CDR3: TGTGCCAGCAGCTTAGACACAGCCCCTATAGGCTACACCTTC.